The 14 T cell receptor beta chains below all came from one sample that was sequenced in a study of shared clonotypes between healthy human individuals (dated by TCRdb to the early 2020s). Library construction relied on the immunoSEQ multiplex PCR assay. The immuneACCESS repertoire file appears here via TCRdb, limited to in-frame rearrangements. These files lack a portion of the clones; in checked studies, under half of the deficit traces to unresolved V genes, and the cause of the others is not known. The sample table holds about 2 million clones, of which around 95% were seen once. The ten largest clonotypes hold approximately 0.13% of the sample. Sequenced: naive CD4+ T cells sorted from blood. The sample's cell subset or site label, in plain terms: CD45RA+ positively selected. The receptor source for this set is a man aged 18 to 35 in good health.

This clone came up once. The gene calls are TRBV18 and TRBJ1-1; D call uncertain. Per the germline V gene, CDR1 is KGHSH and CDR2 is LQKENI. This CDR3 region has 14 residues. Between the trimmed V and J ends, which lost 3 bases and 5 bases, there was a span of 13 bases. The CDR3 spells CASSPVEAGTEAFF. In nucleotides, the CDR3 is TGTGCCAGCTCACCTGTAGAGGCGGGGACTGAAGCTTTCTTT.

The V and J genes are TRBV19 and TRBJ2-7; perhaps TRBD1 as D (7 bases). The V end was cut by 1 base, the J end by 2 bases, with 12 bases between. The CDR3 has 15 amino acids. The V gene's germline CDR1 is LNHDA and CDR2 SQIVND (reference sequence). The CDR3 protein is CASSIGGTEAYEQYF. As DNA, the CDR3 is TGTGCCAGTAGTATAGGCGGGACAGAGGCCTACGAGCAGTACTTC.

CDR3 coding DNA: TGTGCCAGCAGGGGAGGTGGACGGTCTGGAAACACCATATATTTT. This sequence encodes CASRGGGRSGNTIYF. The gene calls are TRBV6-6 and TRBJ1-3; D is unresolved. V was shortened by 6 bases and J by 1 base, with 13 bases between the two germline ends. Germline V gene lookup returns CDR1 MNHNY and CDR2 SVGAGI (reference sequence). The CDR3 has 15 residues.

The chain uses TRBV7-6 and TRBJ2-5; D not certain. The CDR3 is made up of 15 amino acids. Germline V gives CDR1 SGHVS, CDR2 FNYEAQ. V was cut by 5 bases and J by 5 bases, with 18 bases left in between. The CDR3 coding sequence is TGTGCCAGCAGCCTCGGGCTGGTGATTTTGGAGACCCAGTACTTC. Amino acids: CASSLGLVILETQYF. Using reference TRBV7-6 and TRBJ2-5 for the parts outside the CDR3, the full variable domain is GAGVSQSPRYKVTKRGQDVALRCDPISGHVSLYWYRQALGQGPEFLTYFNYEAQQDKSGLPNDRFSAERPEGSISTLTIQRTEQRDSAMYRCASSLGLVILETQYFGPGTRLLVL.

Turning to this clone: Other nucleotide sequences in the sample specify the same CDR3. The chain recombines TRBV7-2 with TRBJ1-1; tentative D call: TRBD1 (5 bases). This CDR3 is built from 14 residues. V was shortened by 1 base and J by 5 bases, with 11 bases between the two germline ends. Per germline, CDR1 SGHTA and CDR2 FQGNSA. The chain's CDR3 is CASSLGRGGTEAFF. The CDR3, as DNA: TGTGCCAGCAGCTTAGGTAGGGGTGGGACTGAAGCTTTCTTT. Looking up the rest from reference TRBV7-2 and TRBJ1-1 gives the full variable domain: GAGVSQSPSNKVTEKGKDVELRCDPISGHTALYWYRQSLGQGLEFLIYFQGNSAPDKSGLPSDRFSAERTGGSVSTLTIQRTQQEDSAVYLCASSLGRGGTEAFFGQGTRLTVV.

This chain connects TRBV6-5 to TRBJ2-7, with TRBD2 matching 13 bases. The CDR3 runs to 15 residues. With V trimmed by 3 bases and J by 6 bases, 5 bases remained unmatched. CDR1 and CDR2 (germline): MNHEY, SVGAGI. CDR3 sequence: CASSYGTSGDGEQYF. In DNA form, the CDR3 reads TGTGCCAGCAGTTATGGGACTAGCGGGGATGGCGAGCAGTACTTC.

The rearrangement joins TRBV18 to TRBJ2-7; 11 bases fit TRBD2. CDR3 size: 15 residues. Germline V lookup: CDR1 KGHSH, CDR2 LQKENI. V lost 3 bases, J lost 7 bases, and 8 bases stayed unmatched. CDR3 sequence: CASSPLAGGLGEQYF. For the CDR3, the DNA is TGTGCCAGCTCACCCCTAGCGGGGGGCCTTGGAGAGCAGTACTTC.

J is TRBJ2-5 and V is TRBV7-2; 8 bases align to TRBD1. Germline assignment: CDR1 SGHTA and CDR2 FQGNSA. V was clipped by 3 bases and J by 5 bases; unmatched bases: 5. The CDR3 has 14 residues. CDR3 loop: CASSFTTGVETQYF. The CDR3 DNA is TGTGCCAGCAGCTTCACGACAGGGGTGGAGACCCAGTACTTC.

The chain couples TRBV7-2 to TRBJ1-2; D is uncertain. Germline lookup yields CDR1 SGHTA and CDR2 FQGNSA. The CDR3 length is 12 residues. V was trimmed by 1 base and J by 7 bases, leaving 7 bases between them. CDR3 loop: CASSLGAGGYTF. DNA of the CDR3: TGTGCCAGCAGCTTAGGGGCCGGTGGCTACACCTTC.

V and J are TRBV5-1 and TRBJ2-7; D uncertain. Trimming left V 2 bases short and J 2 bases short, with 8 bases between. The CDR3 consists of 13 residues. Germline V lookup: CDR1 SGHRS, CDR2 YFSETQ. CDR3 bases: TGCGCCAGCAGCTTTGCCGGAACCTACGAGCAGTACTTC. This sequence encodes CASSFAGTYEQYF.

The chain has TRBV28 and TRBJ2-1; 9 nucleotides agree with TRBD2. The germline V gene encodes CDR1 MDHEN and CDR2 SYDVKM. J gave up 8 bases and V 1 base, and 9 bases lay outside the gene matches. The CDR3 extends over 16 amino acids. The CDR3 DNA reads TGTGCCAGCAGTTTATTCAGGGCGGGAGGGTTTTATGAGCAGTTCTTC. As protein: CASSLFRAGGFYEQFF.

This clone was recorded once. The chain recombines TRBV5-1 with TRBJ2-5; no definite D call. CDR3 size: 13 residues. Germline CDR1 SGHRS, CDR2 YFSETQ. Trimming left V 3 bases short and J 0 bases short, with 6 bases between. CDR3 in DNA: TGCGCCAGCAGCTATCCGAACCAAGAGACCCAGTACTTC. It specifies CASSYPNQETQYF.

The rearrangement joins TRBV15 to TRBJ1-1; no definite D call. V dropped 2 bases and J dropped 4 bases, with 14 bases sitting between them. Per the germline V gene, CDR1 is LNHNV and CDR2 is YYDKDF (reference sequence). The CDR3 extends over 15 amino acids. CDR3 sequence: CATSRHDNRATEAFF. The CDR3 DNA reads TGTGCCACCAGCAGACACGACAATCGGGCCACTGAAGCTTTCTTT.

This clone showed up just once. This chain's CDR3 is CASSPGSLGNTIYF. The DNA of the CDR3 is TGTGCCAGCAGTCCCGGGAGCCTTGGAAACACCATATATTTT. The chain couples TRBV11-2 to TRBJ1-3; D not resolved. CDR3 length equals 14 residues. Germline V gives CDR1 SGHAT, CDR2 FQNNGV. Trimming took off 6 bases at V and 3 bases at J, with 12 bases between the two ends.